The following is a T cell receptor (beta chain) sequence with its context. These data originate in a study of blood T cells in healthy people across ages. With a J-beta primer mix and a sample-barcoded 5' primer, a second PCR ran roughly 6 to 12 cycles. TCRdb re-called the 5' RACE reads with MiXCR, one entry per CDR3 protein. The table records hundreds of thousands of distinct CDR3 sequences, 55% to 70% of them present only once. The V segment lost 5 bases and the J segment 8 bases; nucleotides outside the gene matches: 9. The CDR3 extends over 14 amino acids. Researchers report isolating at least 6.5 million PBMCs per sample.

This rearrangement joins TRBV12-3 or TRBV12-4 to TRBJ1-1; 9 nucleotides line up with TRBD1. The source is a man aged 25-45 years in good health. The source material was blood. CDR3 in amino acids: CASSVSGTGFEAFF. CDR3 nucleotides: TGTGCCAGCAGTGTATCCGGGACAGGGTTCGAAGCTTTCTTT.